This T cell receptor beta chain was identified in a study of vaccination effects on CD4 cells after COVID-19. Study information: Each participant was administered two doses of either the BNT162b2 or the mRNA-1273 vaccine.

Worth noting for this clone: Its cognate antigen is unknown.

Study results and limitations: Few convalescent patients were included, and no early post-infection timepoints were sampled. Late post-vaccination samples showed marked contraction of infection- and vaccine-induced clones.

Germline assignment: CDR1 MNHEY and CDR2 SMNVEV (reference sequence). V lost 5 bases and J 8 bases, leaving 7 bases between the germline ends. The CDR3 has 12 amino acids. Viral peptide pool expansion of antigen-specific CD4+ T cells preceded sequencing in the ViraFEST assay. A 10-day culture period preceded the isolation of CD4+ T cells. Vaccine recipients had no previous SARS-CoV-2 infection; their nucleocapsid antibodies were negative. IL-2 at 9 to 10 IU/ml and peptides at around 10 ug/ml were added to cultured PBMC, approximately 2.2 million per well. Some clones are missing from TCRdb's copy, which holds only in-frame ones; the method was immunoSEQ multiplex PCR. The sample includes 70,000 or so clones, under 80% seen only once; the top ten take over 9.5%.

The sequence came from a human donor who received a COVID-19 vaccine. The input for sequencing was CD4+ T cells from PBMCs cultured with SARS-CoV-2 spike peptides, taken before COVID-19 vaccination. The genes are TRBV27 and TRBJ1-6; D call uncertain. The DNA for the CDR3 is TGTGCCAGCAGTGAGGGCGATTCACCCCTCCACTTT. Protein: CASSEGDSPLHF.